The 31 T cell receptor beta chains below come from one sample, sequenced in a study of cytomegalovirus exposure and HLA in healthy donors. TCRdb's table, derived via immunoSEQ multiplex PCR, lists solely in-frame clones and lacks some. The sample contains roughly 84,000 clones, approximately 90% of which appear only once. The sequencing sample was made of PBMCs. All receptors come from a man aged 30 to 39 in good health and CMV-seronegative.

The chain is built from TRBV4-1 and TRBJ2-1, with 8 positions matching TRBD2. Germline V lookup: CDR1 MGHRA, CDR2 YSYEKL. V was pared by 0 bases and J by 9 bases, with 7 bases of the junction left unmatched. The CDR3 covers 15 residues. The CDR3 loop is CASSQDIAGSREQFF. Here the CDR3 DNA reads TGCGCCAGCAGCCAAGATATAGCGGGAAGTCGTGAGCAGTTCTTC.

The V and J genes are TRBV6-6 and TRBJ1-2; D gene ambiguous. Trimming took off 5 bases at V and 8 bases at J, with 18 bases between the two ends. The CDR3 runs 14 residues. In germline, CDR1 is MNHNY, CDR2 SVGAGI (reference sequence). CDR3 sequence (DNA): TGTGCCAGCAGTACGCCCCGCCGGCGCGGGGGCTACACCTTC. Translated: CASSTPRRRGGYTF.

The rearrangement uses TRBV9 and TRBJ2-7, with 8 positions matching TRBD1. Germline trimming cut 0 bases from V and 5 bases from J; bases unmatched to any gene: 4. CDR1 and CDR2 (germline): SGDLS, YYNGEE. The CDR3 is 14 amino acids. CDR3 bases: TGTGCCAGCAGCGTAGCAGGGGGCGAAAACGAGCAGTACTTC. It is translated as CASSVAGGENEQYF.

The V and J genes are TRBV6-4 and TRBJ2-1; D remains ambiguous. This CDR3 spans 13 amino acids. Germline V gene data show CDR1 as MRHNA and CDR2 as SNTAGT. Trimming removed 3 bases at V and 6 bases at J, with 9 bases between. The CDR3 protein is CASSEEVRNEQFF. DNA for the CDR3: TGTGCCAGCAGTGAAGAGGTTCGCAATGAGCAGTTCTTC.

This clone showed up just once. This chain connects TRBV6-4 to TRBJ2-3; the match to TRBD2 covers 10 bases. The germline CDR1 and CDR2 sequences are MRHNA and SNTAGT. This CDR3 spans 16 amino acids. V shed 4 bases and J 4 bases; nucleotides not matched to a gene: 8. For the CDR3, the DNA is TGTGCCAGCAGTGCTGGGAGCGGGGGGGCCCCAGATACGCAGTATTTT. Its translation is CASSAGSGGAPDTQYF.

CDR3 residues: CSARRGTEKLFF. The DNA of the CDR3 is TGCAGCGCTCGGAGGGGAACAGAAAAACTGTTTTTT. The chain combines TRBV29-1 with TRBJ1-4; maybe TRBD1 (5 bases). Trimming left V 7 bases short and J 8 bases short, with 14 bases between. In germline, CDR1 is SQVTM, CDR2 ANQGSEA. The CDR3 spans 12 residues.

The rearrangement joins TRBV28 to TRBJ2-1; TRBD2 agrees at 12 bases. The CDR3 contains 15 residues. Germline CDR1 is MDHEN and CDR2 is SYDVKM. J lost 5 bases, V lost 6 bases, and 5 bases had no gene match. In nucleotides, the CDR3 is TGTGCCAGCAGCCAGACTAGCGGGGGTCACAATGAGCAGTTCTTC. Its translation is CASSQTSGGHNEQFF.

The chain recombines TRBV6-5 with TRBJ2-3; the D is unclear. Per the germline V gene, CDR1 is MNHEY and CDR2 is SVGAGI. The ends were cut back, 7 bases at V and 2 bases at J, with 16 bases in the middle. There are 15 residues in the CDR3. CDR3 sequence (DNA): TGTGCCAGCAAAAGTTTCGACTCACACACAGATACGCAGTATTTT. Translating it yields CASKSFDSHTDTQYF.

The V call is TRBV6-4, the J call TRBJ1-1, with 7 bases aligning to TRBD1. The CDR3 has 15 residues. The trim removed 2 bases at V and 10 bases at J, leaving 13 bases unmatched. CDR1 and CDR2 from the germline V gene are MRHNA and SNTAGT. The CDR3 DNA reads as TGTGCCAGCAGTGACGACGCGACAGGGCCAGGTCGAGCTTTCTTT. It yields the protein CASSDDATGPGRAFF.

This chain links TRBV6-1 with TRBJ2-3, with a possible D match to TRBD1 (6 bases). Trimming cost V 8 bases and J 6 bases, with 21 bases left between them. The germline V gene encodes CDR1 MNHNS and CDR2 SASEGT. CDR3 length equals 15 residues. Here the CDR3 DNA reads TGTGCCAGCTACCTAATGCCCACTCAGGGGGATACGCAGTATTTT. This translates into CASYLMPTQGDTQYF.

CDR3 region: CASSPRDRPHMNEQYF. In DNA form, the CDR3 reads TGTGCCAGCAGCCCTAGAGACAGGCCGCATATGAACGAGCAGTACTTC. The chain is built from TRBV21-1 and TRBJ2-7; the table's D call, TRBD1, has no DNA check behind it. TRBV21-1 is an annotated pseudogene. The CDR3 length is 16 residues.

As to this clone: Other DNA sequences of this sample code for an identical CDR3. The chain links TRBV27 to TRBJ2-4; 9 nucleotides align to TRBD2. Germline trimming cut 6 bases from V and 6 bases from J; bases unmatched to any gene: 15. CDR3 length equals 17 residues. CDR1 is MNHEY, CDR2 SMNVEV, per germline (reference sequence). CDR3 coding DNA: TGTGCCAGCAGCTCCGTGACTAGCGGAAATTGGGTAAACATTCAGTACTTC. Translation: CASSSVTSGNWVNIQYF.

V and J are TRBV11-2 and TRBJ1-5; the D gene is possibly TRBD1 (5 bases). The CDR3 extends over 17 amino acids. V lost 2 bases, J lost 0 bases, and 14 bases lay in between. Germline V lookup: CDR1 SGHAT, CDR2 FQNNGV. In nucleotides, the CDR3 is TGTGCCAGCAGCTTAAGGGGCAGCGAGTTTAGCAATCAGCCCCAGCATTTT. Protein product: CASSLRGSEFSNQPQHF.

The rearrangement links TRBV5-4 to TRBJ1-5; TRBD1 agrees at 7 bases. This CDR3 has 15 residues. J gave up 6 bases and V 4 bases, and 10 bases lay outside the gene matches. Germline CDR1 SGHNT, CDR2 YYREEE (reference sequence). The CDR3 sequence: CASSQGGEVAQPQHF. Here the CDR3 DNA reads TGTGCCAGCAGCCAAGGGGGCGAGGTTGCTCAGCCCCAGCATTTT.

The V call is TRBV5-1, the J call TRBJ2-1; 16 bases match TRBD2. Germline V lookup: CDR1 SGHRS, CDR2 YFSETQ. Trimming cost V 2 bases and J 7 bases; bases outside gene matches: 12. This CDR3 spans 19 amino acids. Here the CDR3 reads CASSFPRGLAGGPENEQFF. CDR3 DNA sequence: TGCGCCAGCAGCTTCCCGAGGGGACTAGCGGGGGGGCCTGAAAATGAGCAGTTCTTC. Full variable domain (outside the CDR3, taken from reference TRBV5-1 and TRBJ2-1): KAGVTQTPRYLIKTRGQQVTLSCSPISGHRSVSWYQQTPGQGLQFLFEYFSETQRNKGNFPGRFSGRQFSNSRSEMNVSTLELGDSALYLCASSFPRGLAGGPENEQFFGPGTRLTVL.

In its sample, this clone was seen once. The V and J genes are TRBV6-5 and TRBJ2-7, with D possibly matching TRBD1 (6 bases). The CDR3 runs to 14 residues. Germline values: CDR1 MNHEY, CDR2 SVGAGI. Trimming removed 6 bases from V and 1 base from J, with 13 bases in between. The CDR3 spells CASRHGQKSYEQYF. CDR3 in DNA: TGTGCCAGCAGGCATGGACAGAAATCCTACGAGCAGTACTTC.

This chain connects TRBV28 to TRBJ1-1; D may be TRBD1 (6 bases). V dropped 5 bases and J dropped 8 bases, with 15 bases sitting between them. The CDR3 is 13 residues long. CDR1 is MDHEN and CDR2 is SYDVKM in the germline V gene. CDR3 nucleotide sequence: TGTGCCAGCAGTGAGACAGGCTACGGGGAAGCTTTCTTT. It codes for CASSETGYGEAFF.

The CDR3 here is CASSSGWRDNQPQHF. As DNA, the CDR3 is TGTGCCAGCAGTTCAGGGTGGAGGGACAATCAGCCCCAGCATTTT. This chain links TRBV6-5 with TRBJ1-5; maybe TRBD1 (5 bases). CDR1 MNHEY and CDR2 SVGAGI come from the germline V gene. Trimming stripped 4 bases from V and 3 bases from J, with 13 bases between. The CDR3 spans 15 residues.

The genes are TRBV15 and TRBJ2-1; 11 bases line up with TRBD2. V was pared by 0 bases and J by 5 bases, with 9 bases of the junction left unmatched. CDR1 LNHNV and CDR2 YYDKDF come from the germline V gene (reference sequence). The CDR3 consists of 18 residues. The CDR3 here is CATSRESLAGGLNNEQFF. CDR3 in DNA: TGTGCCACCAGCAGAGAATCCCTAGCGGGGGGACTTAACAATGAGCAGTTCTTC.

This chain links TRBV28 with TRBJ1-2; 10 nucleotides align to TRBD1. CDR3 length equals 15 residues. V lost 4 bases to trimming and J lost 6 bases; unmatched junction nucleotides: 8. The germline gives CDR1 MDHEN, CDR2 SYDVKM. The CDR3 sequence: CASSSDRGAVHGYTF. For the CDR3, the DNA is TGTGCCAGCAGTTCGGACAGGGGGGCTGTCCATGGCTACACCTTC.

Within the sample, this clone is medium-sized. The chain recombines TRBV7-6 with TRBJ2-1; tentatively, D is TRBD2 (6 bases). V lost 5 bases to trimming and J lost 10 bases, with 24 bases between them. CDR1 SGHVS and CDR2 FNYEAQ come from the germline V gene. The CDR3 spans 16 residues. The CDR3 reads CASSPPGASVSVEQFF. The CDR3 coding sequence is TGTGCCAGCAGCCCACCCGGGGCTAGCGTCTCGGTCGAGCAGTTCTTC.

The V call is TRBV6-6, the J call TRBJ2-7; D uncertain. Germline CDR1 and CDR2: MNHNY and SVGAGI (reference sequence). V was shortened by 6 bases and J by 3 bases, with 12 bases between the two germline ends. The CDR3 totals 13 residues. The CDR3 sequence is CASSPPGIYEQYF. CDR3 nucleotides: TGTGCCAGCAGCCCCCCGGGTATCTACGAGCAGTACTTC.

This chain uses TRBV9 with TRBJ2-3; TRBD2 might be the D (6 bases). The V end lost 3 bases, the J end lost 2 bases, and 19 bases lay between the germline ends. The CDR3 is 17 residues long. In germline, CDR1 is SGDLS, CDR2 YYNGEE. The CDR3 loop is CASSATTRGTFTDTQYF. The CDR3 coding sequence is TGTGCCAGCAGCGCGACCACTCGGGGGACCTTCACAGATACGCAGTATTTT.

The chain carries TRBV19 and TRBJ2-1; 7 bases fit TRBD2. This CDR3 has 16 amino acids. Germline V gene lookup returns CDR1 LNHDA and CDR2 SQIVND (reference sequence). The V segment lost 8 bases and the J segment 0 bases; nucleotides outside the gene matches: 10. CDR3 protein: CASGRDQRSSYNEQFF. The CDR3 DNA reads as TGTGCCAGTGGGAGGGACCAGAGAAGCTCCTACAATGAGCAGTTCTTC.

The V call is TRBV6-1, the J call TRBJ1-4, with D tentatively TRBD1 (6 bases). Per germline, CDR1 MNHNS and CDR2 SASEGT. Trimming cost V 3 bases and J 3 bases, with 11 bases left between them. This CDR3 has 15 residues. The CDR3 DNA follows: TGTGCCAGCAGTGATACAGGGTTGGCTAATGAAAAACTGTTTTTT. Translating it yields CASSDTGLANEKLFF.

The chain has TRBV25-1 and TRBJ2-7; 8 bases fit TRBD1. Germline V gene sequence: CDR1 MGHDK, CDR2 SYGVNS. The CDR3 loop spans 15 amino acids. With 3 bases clipped from V and 0 bases from J, the junction kept 4 bases outside the gene matches. CDR3 sequence reads: CASSDRTGTSYEQYF. The CDR3 bases are TGTGCCAGCAGTGACCGGACAGGGACCTCCTACGAGCAGTACTTC.

The genes are TRBV27 and TRBJ2-1, with TRBD2 matching over 8 bases. J gave up 7 bases and V 8 bases, and 13 bases lay outside the gene matches. Germline loops: CDR1 MNHEY, CDR2 SMNVEV (reference sequence). This CDR3 comprises 15 residues. CDR3: CASSSPGGPGNEQFF. The CDR3 nucleotides read TGTGCCAGCTCCTCCCCGGGGGGGCCTGGGAATGAGCAGTTCTTC.

The count of this clone is one. The chain combines TRBV6-6 with TRBJ2-7, with 7 bases fitting TRBD1. Germline V gene sequence: CDR1 MNHNY, CDR2 SVGAGI (reference sequence). V shed 2 bases, J shed 1 base, and the junction held 5 bases outside the gene matches. The CDR3 is 15 residues long. For the CDR3, the DNA is TGTGCCAGCAGTTACGGGGAGACAGGGTCCTACGAGCAGTACTTC. It codes for CASSYGETGSYEQYF.

CDR3 DNA: TGTGCCAGCAGAACCGGGACTCAGCAGTTCTTC. Encoded protein: CASRTGTQQFF. The chain has TRBV6-4 and TRBJ2-1; D perhaps matches TRBD2 (6 bases). The germline CDR1 and CDR2 sequences are MRHNA and SNTAGT. Trimming removed 6 bases from V and 11 bases from J, with 11 bases in between. This CDR3 spans 11 amino acids.

This chain connects TRBV19 to TRBJ2-7, with 8 bases lining up with TRBD1. The CDR3 length is 14 residues. CDR1 and CDR2 from the germline V gene are LNHDA and SQIVND (reference sequence). Trimming took 6 bases from V and 2 from J; bases not matched to a gene: 6. The CDR3 region is CASSPTGGPYEQYF. In DNA form, the CDR3 reads TGTGCCAGTAGCCCAACAGGGGGACCCTACGAGCAGTACTTC. The full variable domain, in which reference TRBV19 and TRBJ2-7 provide the parts outside the CDR3, is DGGITQSPKYLFRKEGQNVTLSCEQNLNHDAMYWYRQDPGQGLRLIYYSQIVNDFQKGDIAEGYSVSREKKESFPLTVTSAQKNPTAFYLCASSPTGGPYEQYFGPGTRLTVT.

The chain combines TRBV19 with TRBJ2-4; the D is unclear. Per the germline V gene, CDR1 is LNHDA and CDR2 is SQIVND (reference sequence). The length of the CDR3 is 15 residues. Trimming left V 5 bases short and J 8 bases short, with 19 bases between. The chain's CDR3 is CASSVRSGRVDIQYF. The CDR3 region has the DNA TGTGCCAGTAGTGTACGTTCCGGCCGGGTAGACATTCAGTACTTC. The full variable domain, in which reference TRBV19 and TRBJ2-4 provide the parts outside the CDR3, is DGGITQSPKYLFRKEGQNVTLSCEQNLNHDAMYWYRQDPGQGLRLIYYSQIVNDFQKGDIAEGYSVSREKKESFPLTVTSAQKNPTAFYLCASSVRSGRVDIQYFGAGTRLSVL.